This TCR beta chain was sequenced for a study of PD-1 blockade in mismatch repair-deficient tumors. Study findings and constraints: Tumor-resident clones, often absent from pretreatment blood, expanded after pembrolizumab and then contracted.

Looked up from germline, CDR1 is MNHEY and CDR2 is SMNVEV (reference sequence). The ends lost 4 bases at V and 3 bases at J; junction bases unmatched: 3. CDR3 length equals 13 residues. Data came from immunoSEQ multiplex PCR; TCRdb stores just in-frame clones and leaves some out. The table lists approximately 20,000 clones, more than 65% of them singletons. This clone was counted a few times. The antigen remains undetermined. All patients were mismatch repair deficient, assessed by either PCR or immunohistochemistry. Sequences were derived from PBMCs, sampled 52 weeks after starting pembrolizumab. The rearrangement uses TRBV27 and TRBJ2-7; the match to TRBD1 covers 7 bases. The clonotype was recovered from an adult with mismatch repair-deficient cancer. The chain's CDR3 is CASSWGQNYEQYF. The DNA of the CDR3 is TGTGCCAGCAGTTGGGGACAGAACTACGAGCAGTACTTC.